This T cell receptor beta chain was obtained from a study of OX40 agonist ivuxolimab in advanced cancers. At the level of the study: It was ivuxolimab, an agonistic anti-OX40 (CD134) antibody, that patients were treated with. General observations from the study: Expanded clones were, on average, more numerous among CD8+ T cells than CD4+.

Profiled with immunoSEQ multiplex PCR; TCRdb holds only in-frame clones, not every one. The sample lists tens of thousands of clones; around 87% were seen once. On cycle 4 day 1 and cycle 7 day 1, as well as at baseline, blood was sampled. This clone was recorded once. Its antigen is not identified. Germline CDR1 is LGHNA and CDR2 is YNFKEQ. The CDR3 sequence is 14 residues long. With 0 bases clipped from V and 16 bases from J, the junction kept 9 bases outside the gene matches. V usage is TRBV4-2 and J usage is TRBJ2-1, with TRBD2 identical over 10 bases. The specimen was CD4+ or CD8+ T cells sorted from blood, collected in a trial of the OX40 agonist ivuxolimab. The origin of this receptor is an adult with an advanced solid tumor such as melanoma, head and neck, liver or kidney cancer. The CDR3 bases are TGTGCCAGCAGCCAAGATTTTAGCCTAGCGGGAGTTTTCTTC. Its translation: CASSQDFSLAGVFF.